This paragraph reports one T cell receptor (beta chain). Its antigen specificity is not known. It has no much larger one-base neighbor in the sample; base qualities were not kept. The sample originates from a study of T cell responses to AZD1222 COVID-19 vaccine (dated by TCRdb to the early 2020s). Regarding the study in general: AZD1222 recipients whose second dose came at about 4 weeks and those whose second dose came at about 12 weeks were combined into one group, since spike-specific TCR depth and breadth did not differ between the two schedules. TCR sequencing was performed for 230 to 250 trial participants, of whom roughly 200 were given two doses of AZD1222 and about 25 were given two doses of MenACWY control vaccine. Trial participants were enrolled by age into subgroups of 18-55, 56-69 and 70-plus years, and around 150, 28 and 57 TCR-sequenced participants, respectively, were included in these subgroups. The full study reports these points: Conclusions about previously exposed vaccinees are limited because only six or seven AZD1222 recipients were SARS-CoV-2 seropositive at baseline. Epitopes outside the regions mutated in the B.1.351 and B.1.1.7 variants were reportedly recognized by nearly half of the unique spike-specific TCRs. Because no day 14 peak-response samples were available, the repertoires could be characterized only after the peak T cell response. After two AZD1222 doses, both the breadth and the depth of spike-specific TCRs were significantly higher than at day 0 and than in MenACWY recipients. The 56-69-year group was small, and its depth increase did not reach significance, likely because of low power. Participants were mostly white British, with more females than males. The authors suggested clonal diversity may have been underestimated. The whole spike protein was spanned by vaccine-associated CD4 TCRs, and dominant responses were seen in regions 160-218 and 743-854.

The CDR3 holds 15 amino acids from the cysteine to the phenylalanine. The DNA shown is the 45-base CDR3, in frame from base 1. The germline V gene supplies CDR1 SGHTA and CDR2 FQGNSA. The trim is 1 base for V and 7 bases for J, with a gap of 11 bases between the germline ends. The CDR3 regions of human TCRbeta chains were subjected to immunosequencing. As for how the authors treated the data: Repertoire TCRs were checked for matches against a reference library of SARS-CoV-2-specific TCRs that had been generated using the MIRA antigen-specificity platform. Breadth was defined as the fraction of unique TCRs that were SARS-CoV-2-associated. Depth was defined as the fraction of total T cells that were SARS-CoV-2-associated. Using the MIRA data, each spike-specific TCR was assigned both to the spike region to which the TCR was reactive and to a CD4 or CD8 class. Log10-transformed breadth and depth values were compared by one-way ANOVA with Sidak's multiple comparisons tests. In TCRdb, the immuneACCESS table is reduced to in-frame sequences with V and J assigned. These tables do not hold every clone; where another copy was compared, an unresolved V gene accounts for under half, and the others remain unexplained. V, J and clone size are taken as reported in that table, and D and trimming were inferred from the DNA itself. This sample holds 130,000 to 150,000 clones; about nine tenths were observed only once. Of the sample, approximately 16% is held by the ten largest clones.

In the paper's terms, the time point label means: baseline before first vaccination. The vaccinee samples were drawn from two UK trials, COV001 and COV002, one of which was a single-blind randomized controlled phase 2/3 trial testing AZD1222 (ChAdOx1 nCoV-19) in healthy adults. For TCRbeta chain sequencing, PBMC samples were collected from trial participants at day 0 and at day 28 after the second dose. The sequences come from peripheral blood, collected on day 0 of AZD1222 vaccination. The chain joins TRBV7-2 to TRBJ1-6; the D gene cannot be named for sure. This sequence originates from an adult in good health. The DNA sequence follows: TGTGCCAGCAGCTTAGGACTTTATGGGAATTCACCCCTCCACTTT. The resulting protein is CASSLGLYGNSPLHF. The CDR3, completed at both ends by the reference TRBV7-2 and TRBJ1-6 genes, gives the full variable domain GAGVSQSPSNKVTEKGKDVELRCDPISGHTALYWYRQSLGQGLEFLIYFQGNSAPDKSGLPSDRFSAERTGGSVSTLTIQRTQQEDSAVYLCASSLGLYGNSPLHFGNGTRLTVT.